This TCR beta chain originates from a study of cytotoxic CD8 clonotypes in ibrutinib-treated CLL. Overall study context: Samples had a mean of around 280,000 productive templates and roughly 90,000 productive rearrangements. Whole-study results and caveats: Clonality increased with ibrutinib response but returned toward baseline at progression. Baseline clonality, higher than in age-matched healthy donors, tracked circulating CD8+ T-cell counts.

The intended depth for sequencing was 1 in 200,000 to 1 in 1 million T cells. Some clones are missing from TCRdb's copy, which holds only in-frame ones; the method was immunoSEQ multiplex PCR. This sample has about 310,000 clones, with around four fifths found just once. The CDR3 runs to 11 residues. V lost 2 bases and J 6 bases, leaving 3 bases between the germline ends. CDR1 is SGHKS and CDR2 is YYEKEE in the germline V gene (reference sequence). A note on this clone: Its target is not known.

The sample here was PBMCs, taken before ibrutinib treatment. The source of this sequence is a human donor with chronic lymphocytic leukemia. The chain is built from TRBV5-5 and TRBJ2-1; D not certain. CDR3 bases: TGTGCCAGCAGCTTCGCCAATGAGCAGTTCTTC. Its protein is CASSFANEQFF.